This T cell receptor beta chain was documented in a study of T cell responses to AZD1222 COVID-19 vaccine. CDR1 SGHTA and CDR2 FQGNSA come from the germline V gene. Trimming pared 1 base from V and 2 bases from J, leaving 20 bases between. The CDR3 is 18 residues long. Only in-frame clones appear in the TCRdb table, and some are missing; sequencing was by immunoSEQ multiplex PCR. Of around 140,000 clones in the sample, roughly nine tenths were seen once. The receptor was derived from an adult in good health. Sequenced material: peripheral blood, taken on day 0 of AZD1222 vaccination. The rearrangement uses TRBV7-2 and TRBJ1-1; maybe TRBD1 (5 bases). CDR3 protein: CASSLVPGWSETNTEAFF. CDR3 DNA: TGTGCCAGCAGCTTAGTTCCAGGGTGGAGCGAAACCAACACTGAAGCTTTCTTT.